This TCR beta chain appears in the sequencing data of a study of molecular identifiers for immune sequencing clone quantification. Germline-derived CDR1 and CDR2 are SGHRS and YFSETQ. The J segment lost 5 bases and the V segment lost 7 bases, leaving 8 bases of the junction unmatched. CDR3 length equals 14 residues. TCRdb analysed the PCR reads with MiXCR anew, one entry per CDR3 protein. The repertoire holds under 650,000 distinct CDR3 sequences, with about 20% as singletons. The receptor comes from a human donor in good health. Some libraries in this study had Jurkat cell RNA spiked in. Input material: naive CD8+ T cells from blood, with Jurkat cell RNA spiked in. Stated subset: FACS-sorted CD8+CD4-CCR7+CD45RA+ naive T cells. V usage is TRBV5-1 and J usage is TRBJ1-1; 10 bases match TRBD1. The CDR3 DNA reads TGCGCCAGCGGCCGGGACAGGGGAGGAACTGAAGCTTTCTTT. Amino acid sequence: CASGRDRGGTEAFF.